This T cell receptor beta chain originates from a study of cytomegalovirus exposure and HLA in healthy donors. Per the germline V gene, CDR1 is SGHAT and CDR2 is FQNNGV. CDR3 length equals 14 residues. V gave up 0 bases and J gave up 9 bases, with 9 bases separating them. On this clone itself: What it binds is unknown.

Findings of the study overall: Indistinguishability led to the exclusion of some V segments, TRBV6-2 and TRBV6-3 included. Most of the CMV-associated TCR beta chains (in a later analysis) appeared to be HLA-restricted. From TCR beta sequences, most subjects' HLA-A and HLA-B alleles were reportedly predicted accurately.

PCR primers comprised 60 Vbeta and 13 Jbeta primers. Clones were read by immunoSEQ multiplex PCR, and TCRdb kept only the in-frame ones, dropping some. The top ten clones hold over 0.3% of a sample with 250,000 to 350,000 clones, 80% of them seen once. This chain connects TRBV11-2 to TRBJ1-6; possibly TRBD1 for D (6 bases). This sequence originates from a girl aged 2 to 9 in good health and CMV-seronegative. The sample consisted of PBMCs. The CDR3 DNA sequence: TGTGCCAGCAGCTTAGACAGGGGAAGTTCACCCCTCCACTTT. Its translation: CASSLDRGSSPLHF.